This passage covers 27 T cell receptor beta chains from one sample sequenced in a study of early T cells in non-severe SARS-CoV-2 infection. TCRdb called the 5' RACE reads again in MiXCR, with one record for every CDR3 protein. This table holds about 70,000 distinct CDR3 sequences, roughly 15% found once. The starting material was whole blood, obtained at baseline. All receptors come from an adult who was a healthcare worker with PCR-confirmed SARS-CoV-2 infection or an uninfected control (not recorded which).

This clonotype has just a few counts. The chain uses TRBV7-9 and TRBJ2-7; the D gene is possibly TRBD2 (6 bases). The length of the CDR3 is 14 residues. Trimming took off 1 base at V and 5 bases at J, with 12 bases between the two ends. CDR1 is SEHNR, CDR2 FQNEAQ, per germline (reference sequence). The chain's CDR3 is CASSLGRGMHEQYF. The CDR3, as DNA: TGTGCCAGCAGCTTAGGACGGGGGATGCACGAGCAGTACTTC.

This clonotype was observed a handful of times. The chain is built from TRBV3-1 and TRBJ1-2; D is perhaps TRBD1 (5 bases). Germline V gene data show CDR1 as LGHDT and CDR2 as YNNKEL (reference sequence). V lost 4 bases, J lost 8 bases, and 20 bases lay in between. This CDR3 has 15 amino acids. DNA for the CDR3: TGTGCCAGCAGCCCGAGCGGAGGGGCCCATAGGGGCTACACCTTC. Its protein product is CASSPSGGAHRGYTF.

This clonotype has only a few counts. This chain uses TRBV20-1 with TRBJ2-2; 8 bases align to TRBD1. The junction had 15 bases not matched to a gene; V was cut back by 7 bases and J by 5 bases. Germline CDR1 and CDR2: DFQATT and SNEGSKA (reference sequence). The CDR3 has 16 amino acids. Here the CDR3 reads CSVGTSRTGRTGELFF. The CDR3 region has the DNA TGCAGTGTCGGAACCAGTAGGACAGGGCGTACCGGGGAGCTGTTTTTT.

The V gene is TRBV24-1, the J gene TRBJ2-5; maybe TRBD1 (5 bases). Trimming took 3 bases from V and 4 from J, leaving 20 bases between them. The germline CDR1 and CDR2 sequences are KGHDR and SFDVKD. The CDR3 has 17 residues. The CDR3 region is CATSDHPGSGGSETQYF. The CDR3 bases are TGTGCCACCAGTGATCACCCAGGGTCCGGCGGCTCAGAGACCCAGTACTTC.

This clonotype was detected ten times or more. V and J are TRBV11-2 and TRBJ2-1; 8 positions match TRBD1. After removal of 4 bases from V and 2 bases from J, the junction contained 4 bases not matched to a gene. Looked up from germline, CDR1 is SGHAT and CDR2 is FQNNGV. The CDR3 runs 15 residues. CDR3 sequence (DNA): TGTGCCAGCAGCTACCGACAGGGGACCTACAATGAGCAGTTCTTC. It encodes CASSYRQGTYNEQFF. Full variable domain (rest looked up from reference TRBV11-2 and TRBJ2-1): EAGVAQSPRYKIIEKRQSVAFWCNPISGHATLYWYQQILGQGPKLLIQFQNNGVVDDSQLPKDRFSAERLKGVDSTLKIQPAKLEDSAVYLCASSYRQGTYNEQFFGPGTRLTVL.

This clonotype was picked up a small number of times. The gene calls are TRBV7-9 and TRBJ1-1; D unclear. The CDR3 is made up of 12 amino acids. Trimming pared 4 bases from V and 8 bases from J, leaving 11 bases between. Per the germline V gene, CDR1 is SEHNR and CDR2 is FQNEAQ (reference sequence). CDR3 region: CASSSFRSEAFF. The CDR3 DNA reads TGTGCCAGCAGCTCATTCCGCAGCGAAGCTTTCTTT.

A few counts support this clonotype. The chain couples TRBV11-2 to TRBJ2-3; D not certain. The CDR3 consists of 14 residues. Germline lookup yields CDR1 SGHAT and CDR2 FQNNGV. Deletions cut 3 bases from V and 4 bases from J, with 11 bases between. The chain's CDR3 is CASSFTDGPDTQYF. CDR3 coding DNA: TGTGCCAGCAGCTTCACGGACGGCCCAGATACGCAGTATTTT. Based on the CDR3 plus reference TRBV11-2 and TRBJ2-3, the full variable domain is EAGVAQSPRYKIIEKRQSVAFWCNPISGHATLYWYQQILGQGPKLLIQFQNNGVVDDSQLPKDRFSAERLKGVDSTLKIQPAKLEDSAVYLCASSFTDGPDTQYFGPGTRLTVL.

This clonotype was observed many times. The rearrangement uses TRBV7-8 and TRBJ2-2; 9 positions agree with TRBD2. Germline assignment: CDR1 SGHVS and CDR2 FQNEAQ. With 3 bases clipped from V and 6 bases from J, the junction kept 5 bases outside the gene matches. The CDR3 is 15 residues long. The CDR3 region is CASSFSRTSAGELFF. CDR3 nucleotide sequence: TGTGCCAGCAGCTTCTCAAGGACTAGCGCCGGGGAGCTGTTTTTT. The variable domain in full, completed from reference TRBV7-8 and TRBJ2-2, reads GAGVSQSPRYKVAKRGQDVALRCDPISGHVSLFWYQQALGQGPEFLTYFQNEAQLDKSGLPSDRFFAERPEGSVSTLKIQRTQQEDSAVYLCASSFSRTSAGELFFGEGSRLTVL.

This clonotype was seen more than once but under ten times. The chain recombines TRBV7-2 with TRBJ2-3; 10 bases align to TRBD2. The J segment lost 3 bases and the V segment lost 5 bases, leaving 2 bases of the junction unmatched. This CDR3 has 14 amino acids. The V gene's germline CDR1 is SGHTA and CDR2 FQGNSA. The CDR3 loop is CASSQGLATDTQYF. DNA of the CDR3: TGTGCCAGCAGCCAGGGACTAGCGACAGATACGCAGTATTTT.

This clonotype was seen at least ten times. The chain links TRBV20-1 to TRBJ2-5; 11 positions match TRBD2. V was pared by 2 bases and J by 1 base, with 9 bases of the junction left unmatched. CDR1 is DFQATT, CDR2 SNEGSKA, per germline (reference sequence). This CDR3 is built from 17 residues. This chain's CDR3 is CSARPSGTSGAQETQYF. The CDR3, as DNA: TGCAGTGCTAGACCGAGCGGGACTAGCGGAGCCCAAGAGACCCAGTACTTC.

This clonotype is medium-sized by share. V usage is TRBV27 and J usage is TRBJ1-1; D is ambiguous. V lost 0 bases and J 0 bases, leaving 8 bases between the germline ends. Looked up from germline, CDR1 is MNHEY and CDR2 is SMNVEV (reference sequence). The CDR3 spans 15 residues. In nucleotides, the CDR3 is TGTGCCAGCAGTTTATCCCCTCTGATGAACACTGAAGCTTTCTTT. It specifies CASSLSPLMNTEAFF.

This clonotype occurred a few times. This chain connects TRBV27 to TRBJ2-1; D uncertain. V was pared by 5 bases and J by 5 bases, with 10 bases between. This CDR3 contains 13 residues. Per the germline V gene, CDR1 is MNHEY and CDR2 is SMNVEV (reference sequence). CDR3 amino acids: CASSRDGHNEQFF. The DNA of the CDR3 is TGTGCCAGCAGTCGCGACGGACACAATGAGCAGTTCTTC.

The chain carries TRBV2 and TRBJ2-2; 7 bases agree with TRBD1. Germline CDR1 is SNHLY and CDR2 is FYNNEI. J gave up 5 bases and V 6 bases, and 9 bases lay outside the gene matches. This CDR3 is 15 amino acids long. In DNA, the CDR3 is TGTGCCAGCAGGGTGACAGGGACCGCGACCGGGGAGCTGTTTTTT. It encodes CASRVTGTATGELFF.

V is TRBV7-9 and J is TRBJ1-1, with 10 bases matching TRBD1. Unmatched junction bases numbered 2, after V lost 0 bases and J lost 10 bases. The CDR3 contains 13 residues. CDR1 is SEHNR and CDR2 is FQNEAQ in the germline V gene (reference sequence). This CDR3 is CASSLARTGGAFF. The CDR3 bases are TGTGCCAGCAGCTTAGCCCGGACAGGGGGAGCTTTCTTT.

The chain has TRBV9 and TRBJ2-1; D might be TRBD2 (5 bases). Trimming cost V 3 bases and J 10 bases, with 26 bases left between them. The CDR3 spans 17 residues. CDR1 and CDR2 from the germline V gene are SGDLS and YYNGEE. CDR3 protein: CASSDGSGGFVPQEQFF. CDR3 nucleotides: TGTGCCAGCAGCGACGGCTCGGGCGGGTTCGTACCGCAGGAGCAGTTCTTC.

This clonotype was counted at least ten times. The gene calls are TRBV6-1 and TRBJ2-1, with D perhaps matching TRBD2 (6 bases). The CDR3 totals 15 residues. Looked up from germline, CDR1 is MNHNS and CDR2 is SASEGT. Trimming cost V 4 bases and J 3 bases, with 13 bases left between them. CDR3 DNA sequence: TGTGCCAGCAGTGTGGACTACCCCGTCTACAATGAGCAGTTCTTC. Protein product: CASSVDYPVYNEQFF.

This clonotype was seen a handful of times. The V call is TRBV6-5, the J call TRBJ2-7, with 9 bases fitting TRBD1. Trimming at V came to 5 bases and at J to 3 bases, leaving 2 bases not matched to a gene. The CDR3 is 13 amino acids. The germline CDR1 and CDR2 sequences are MNHEY and SVGAGI. CDR3 sequence (DNA): TGTGCCAGCAGTATGGGACAGGGCTACGAGCAGTACTTC. Protein product: CASSMGQGYEQYF.

This clonotype has ten or more counts. J is TRBJ2-2 and V is TRBV2, with D unclear. V dropped 1 base and J dropped 2 bases, with 8 bases sitting between them. CDR1 is SNHLY and CDR2 is FYNNEI in the germline V gene. The CDR3 consists of 15 residues. The CDR3 DNA follows: TGTGCCAGCAGTGAAGAATTGGCTAACACCGGGGAGCTGTTTTTT. Its translation is CASSEELANTGELFF.

This sequence joins TRBV6-5 and TRBJ2-2; possibly TRBD1 for D (6 bases). There are 13 residues in the CDR3. The germline V gene has CDR1 MNHEY and CDR2 SVGAGI. V was trimmed by 5 bases and J by 5 bases, leaving 9 bases between them. The CDR3 sequence: CASSPQGTGELFF. CDR3 nucleotide sequence: TGTGCCAGCAGTCCTCAGGGGACCGGGGAGCTGTTTTTT.

The V call is TRBV5-6, the J call TRBJ1-1, with D tentatively TRBD1 (6 bases). Trimming shortened V by 0 bases and J by 0 bases, and 12 bases separated the two germline ends. The CDR3 totals 16 residues. The V gene's germline CDR1 is SGHDT and CDR2 YYEEEE. Here the CDR3 reads CASSLETGRMNTEAFF. CDR3 DNA sequence: TGTGCCAGCAGCTTGGAGACAGGCCGTATGAACACTGAAGCTTTCTTT.

This clonotype was counted a few times. The J gene is TRBJ2-7, the V gene TRBV28; D is uncertain. V lost 5 bases to trimming and J lost 7 bases, with 9 bases between them. Germline CDR1 reads MDHEN; CDR2 reads SYDVKM. The CDR3 sequence is 11 residues long. The CDR3 sequence: CASSRDWEQYF. Here the CDR3 DNA reads TGTGCCAGCAGTCGTGATTGGGAGCAGTACTTC.

This clonotype was seen a few times. This chain links TRBV7-9 with TRBJ2-7, with a tentative D call TRBD1 (6 bases). The length of the CDR3 is 13 residues. The V and J ends lost 6 bases and 1 base respectively, with 10 bases between them. CDR1 and CDR2 from the germline V gene are SEHNR and FQNEAQ (reference sequence). The CDR3 bases are TGTGCCAGCAGGCCGACAGGTTCCTACGAGCAGTACTTC. The encoded protein is CASRPTGSYEQYF.

J is TRBJ2-7 and V is TRBV18, with TRBD2 matching 12 bases. This CDR3 is built from 16 residues. Per germline, CDR1 KGHSH and CDR2 LQKENI. Trimming at V came to 5 bases and at J to 2 bases, leaving 7 bases not matched to a gene. CDR3 in amino acids: CASSSTTSGRTYEQYF. The DNA for the CDR3 is TGTGCCAGCTCATCCACTACTAGCGGGAGGACCTACGAGCAGTACTTC. Looking up the rest from reference TRBV18 and TRBJ2-7 gives the full variable domain: NAGVMQNPRHLVRRRGQEARLRCSPMKGHSHVYWYRQLPEEGLKFMVYLQKENIIDESGMPKERFSAEFPKEGPSILRIQQVVRGDSAAYFCASSSTTSGRTYEQYFGPGTRLTVT.

This clonotype was detected ten times or more. J is TRBJ1-3 and V is TRBV7-6; 8 positions agree with TRBD1. This CDR3 has 14 residues. The V and J ends lost 5 bases and 4 bases, in that order; junction bases with no gene match: 4. Germline CDR1 SGHVS, CDR2 FNYEAQ. The CDR3 DNA reads TGTGCCAGCAGCCAAAGGACAGGGGGAAACACCATATATTTT. Protein product: CASSQRTGGNTIYF.

The genes are TRBV7-9 and TRBJ2-7; tentatively, D is TRBD1 or TRBD2 (5 bases each). Germline V gene data show CDR1 as SEHNR and CDR2 as FQNEAQ (reference sequence). V gave up 5 bases and J gave up 2 bases, with 13 bases separating them. This CDR3 spans 14 amino acids. CDR3 nucleotide sequence: TGTGCCAGCAGCCGGGACCGGGGACCCTACGAGCAGTACTTC. This translates into CASSRDRGPYEQYF.

This sequence joins TRBV5-1 and TRBJ2-3; D perhaps matches TRBD1 (6 bases). CDR3 length: 15 residues. CDR1 and CDR2 from the germline V gene are SGHRS and YFSETQ. V was clipped by 0 bases and J by 5 bases, with 13 bases between them. The CDR3 region is CASSLVLRDKDTQYF. The CDR3 nucleotides read TGCGCCAGCAGCTTGGTTCTCCGGGACAAAGATACGCAGTATTTT.

This clonotype was detected ten times or more. The chain couples TRBV25-1 to TRBJ2-2, with TRBD2 as a possible D gene (6 bases). V lost 7 bases, J lost 4 bases, and 10 bases lay in between. The CDR3 length is 13 residues. Germline V gives CDR1 MGHDK, CDR2 SYGVNS. For the CDR3, the DNA is TGTGCCAGCACGGGACTGATCACCGGGGAGCTGTTTTTT. It specifies CASTGLITGELFF.